Listed below are T cell receptor beta chains from one sample, sequenced in a study of blood T cell repertoires in COVID-19. TCRdb's copy holds only in-frame clones and misses some; the assay was immunoSEQ multiplex PCR. The top ten hold roughly 6.7% of the sample, which has 45,000 to 70,000 clones, more than 70% seen once. The sequenced sample consisted of peripheral blood. These receptor sequences come from a man in his sixties with acute or convalescent COVID-19. Both conserved end residues are part of each CDR3. A D gene is named only where the DNA matches it firmly. Size is omitted from some rows. Given values are once, few, many or a class for expanded clones.

clone_size	v_call	j_call	cdr3_length	d_call	cdr3_aa	cdr3_nt
once	TRBV20-1	TRBJ1-1	11	.	CSASPLGEAFF	TGCAGTGCTTCCCCGCTCGGGGAAGCTTTCTTT
.	TRBV6-2/TRBV6-3	TRBJ2-1	15	TRBD2	CASSYTGTSLNEQFF	TGTGCCAGCAGTTACACCGGGACTAGCCTCAATGAGCAGTTCTTC
.	TRBV7-6	TRBJ1-5	17	TRBD1	CASSLEAGGNGNQPQHF	TGTGCCAGCAGCTTAGAGGCAGGGGGTAATGGCAATCAGCCCCAGCATTTT
.	TRBV19	TRBJ2-1	14	.	CASSRQVAGNEQFF	TGTGCCAGTAGTAGGCAGGTGGCCGGCAATGAGCAGTTCTTC
once	TRBV5-6	TRBJ2-5	14	TRBD2	CASSGLAGQETQYF	TGTGCCAGCAGCGGACTAGCGGGGCAAGAGACCCAGTACTTC
once	TRBV28	TRBJ2-3	13	.	CASSWAGKSTQYF	TGTGCCAGCAGTTGGGCCGGAAAGAGCACGCAGTATTTT
once	TRBV6-4	TRBJ1-1	11	.	CASSDSGVAFF	TGTGCCAGCAGTGACTCAGGGGTGGCTTTCTTT
.	TRBV6-5	TRBJ2-7	15	TRBD1	CASRGTARRLYEQYF	TGTGCCAGCAGGGGGACAGCTAGACGGCTCTACGAGCAGTACTTC
.	TRBV11-3	TRBJ2-1	13	.	CASSSTGRTEQFF	TGTGCCAGCAGCTCAACAGGGCGGACTGAGCAGTTCTTC
once	TRBV7-3	TRBJ2-2	15	TRBD1	CASMPGTVNTGELFF	TGTGCCAGCATGCCCGGGACAGTGAACACCGGGGAGCTGTTTTTT